The entry that follows covers one T cell receptor beta chain sequence. Its cognate antigen is unknown. Baseline, cycle 4 day 1, and cycle 7 day 1 were the blood sampling points. The record originates from a study of OX40 agonist ivuxolimab in advanced cancers. Study in general: Every 2 weeks, patients got intravenous ivuxolimab at one of six dose levels (0.01-10 mg/kg).

Notes on the study in general: Averaging showed that CD8+ T cells had more expanded clones than CD4+ did.

Only in-frame clones appear in the TCRdb table, and some are missing; sequencing was by immunoSEQ multiplex PCR. In the table there are 90,000 or so clones, about 83% of which are singletons. The receptor was isolated from an adult with an advanced solid tumor such as melanoma, head and neck, liver or kidney cancer. The source was CD4+ or CD8+ T cells sorted from blood, collected in a trial of the OX40 agonist ivuxolimab.

CDR3 DNA: TGTGCCAGCAGCGTAGAGCCCTCGGAGTCCTACGAGCAGTACTTC. Protein: CASSVEPSESYEQYF. The V and J genes are TRBV9 and TRBJ2-7, with no clear D. V shed 0 bases and J shed 1 base, with 11 bases lying between them. The CDR3 covers 15 residues. Germline lookup yields CDR1 SGDLS and CDR2 YYNGEE.